This is a list of T cell receptor beta chains from one sample in a study of identical twins. MiXCR was run by TCRdb on the 5' RACE reads, yielding one entry per CDR3 protein. The repertoire holds 600,000 to 800,000 distinct CDR3 sequences, with approximately 21% as singletons. In addition, the sample was reused for a study of T cells expressing NK-cell markers.

Sequencing was carried out using PBMCs. Receptors originate from a woman in her late teens or twenties in good health. Each CDR3 is given with its conserved first and last residue. D genes are given only for firm matches. Size tells how often a clone was seen (once, few, many) or the class of an expanded clone, and some rows leave it out.

d_call: -
j_call: TRBJ1-1
clone_size: -
v_call: TRBV12-3/TRBV12-4
cdr3_aa: CASSFGSSRAFF
cdr3_nt: TGTGCCAGCAGTTTCGGCAGTTCCCGAGCTTTCTTT

d_call: -
j_call: TRBJ2-7
clone_size: -
v_call: TRBV7-2
cdr3_aa: CASSLGFSAYEQYF
cdr3_nt: TGTGCCAGCAGCTTAGGGTTTAGCGCCTACGAGCAGTACTTC

d_call: -
j_call: TRBJ1-1
clone_size: many
v_call: TRBV6-5
cdr3_aa: CASSYSGLNTEAFF
cdr3_nt: TGTGCCAGCAGTTACTCTGGGTTGAACACTGAAGCTTTCTTT

d_call: TRBD2
j_call: TRBJ2-7
clone_size: -
v_call: TRBV20-1
cdr3_aa: CSAKGASGDPYEQYF
cdr3_nt: TGCAGTGCTAAAGGGGCTAGCGGGGACCCCTACGAGCAGTACTTC

d_call: TRBD2
j_call: TRBJ2-2
clone_size: few
v_call: TRBV10-1
cdr3_aa: CASASGGTGELFF
cdr3_nt: TGCGCCAGTGCTAGCGGTGGCACCGGGGAGCTGTTTTTT

d_call: TRBD1
j_call: TRBJ2-7
clone_size: -
v_call: TRBV7-2
cdr3_aa: CASTHRDRGYEQYF
cdr3_nt: TGTGCCAGCACCCACCGGGACAGGGGATACGAGCAGTACTTC

d_call: TRBD2
j_call: TRBJ2-7
clone_size: few
v_call: TRBV12-3/TRBV12-4
cdr3_aa: CASSLAGLVRDEQYF
cdr3_nt: TGTGCCAGCAGTCTCGCCGGACTAGTTCGTGACGAGCAGTACTTC

d_call: -
j_call: TRBJ2-7
clone_size: few
v_call: TRBV9
cdr3_aa: CASSVGGNYEQYF
cdr3_nt: TGTGCCAGCAGCGTTGGGGGGAATTACGAGCAGTACTTC

d_call: TRBD2
j_call: TRBJ2-7
clone_size: few
v_call: TRBV12-3/TRBV12-4
cdr3_aa: CASGTGGGEQYF
cdr3_nt: TGTGCCAGCGGGACGGGGGGAGGGGAGCAGTACTTC

d_call: TRBD2
j_call: TRBJ2-3
clone_size: few
v_call: TRBV12-3/TRBV12-4
cdr3_aa: CASQRGTDTQYF
cdr3_nt: TGTGCCAGCCAGCGGGGGACAGATACGCAGTATTTT

d_call: TRBD2
j_call: TRBJ2-2
clone_size: -
v_call: TRBV5-1
cdr3_aa: CASSLARGGNTGELFF
cdr3_nt: TGCGCCAGCAGCTTGGCCCGGGGGGGCAATACCGGGGAGCTGTTTTTT

d_call: -
j_call: TRBJ2-1
clone_size: -
v_call: TRBV12-3/TRBV12-4
cdr3_aa: CASSLGEYNEQFF
cdr3_nt: TGTGCCAGCAGTTTGGGGGAATACAATGAGCAGTTCTTC

d_call: TRBD1
j_call: TRBJ2-1
clone_size: few
v_call: TRBV29-1
cdr3_aa: CSVEGIPRQGRNEQFF
cdr3_nt: TGCAGCGTTGAAGGAATCCCTCGACAGGGGAGGAATGAGCAGTTCTTC

d_call: TRBD1
j_call: TRBJ2-7
clone_size: few
v_call: TRBV20-1
cdr3_aa: CSARDPNRGLDEQYF
cdr3_nt: TGCAGTGCTAGAGATCCAAACAGGGGGTTGGACGAGCAGTACTTC

d_call: TRBD1
j_call: TRBJ1-6
clone_size: -
v_call: TRBV12-3/TRBV12-4
cdr3_aa: CASSFLDRDNSPLHF
cdr3_nt: TGTGCCAGCAGTTTTTTGGACAGGGATAATTCACCCCTCCACTTT

d_call: -
j_call: TRBJ1-5
clone_size: few
v_call: TRBV9
cdr3_aa: CASSVDGGNQPQHF
cdr3_nt: TGTGCCAGCAGCGTAGATGGCGGCAATCAGCCCCAGCATTTT

d_call: TRBD2
j_call: TRBJ2-4
clone_size: -
v_call: TRBV2
cdr3_aa: CASIGLAGGLAKNIQYF
cdr3_nt: TGTGCCAGCATAGGACTAGCGGGGGGGCTAGCCAAAAACATTCAGTACTTC

d_call: -
j_call: TRBJ2-4
clone_size: -
v_call: TRBV11-2
cdr3_aa: CASSFPGTLGNIQYF
cdr3_nt: TGTGCCAGCAGCTTCCCCGGGACTCTTGGAAACATTCAGTACTTC

d_call: TRBD2
j_call: TRBJ2-5
clone_size: few
v_call: TRBV3-1
cdr3_aa: CASSQVQREGIYQETQYF
cdr3_nt: TGTGCCAGCAGCCAAGTCCAGCGGGAGGGAATCTACCAAGAGACCCAGTACTTC

d_call: -
j_call: TRBJ1-1
clone_size: -
v_call: TRBV2
cdr3_aa: CASSGDRQLAFF
cdr3_nt: TGTGCCAGCTCAGGTGACAGGCAGTTGGCTTTCTTT

d_call: -
j_call: TRBJ2-2
clone_size: few
v_call: TRBV6-5
cdr3_aa: CASSPRGATGELFF
cdr3_nt: TGTGCCAGCAGTCCCCGGGGGGCCACCGGGGAGCTGTTTTTT

d_call: TRBD1
j_call: TRBJ1-3
clone_size: many
v_call: TRBV12-3/TRBV12-4
cdr3_aa: CASSPTTGGNTIYF
cdr3_nt: TGTGCCAGCAGCCCGACGACAGGGGGAAACACCATATATTTT

d_call: -
j_call: TRBJ2-7
clone_size: many
v_call: TRBV5-1
cdr3_aa: CASSLGAYDEQYF
cdr3_nt: TGCGCCAGCAGCTTGGGGGCGTACGATGAGCAGTACTTC

d_call: -
j_call: TRBJ1-2
clone_size: few
v_call: TRBV12-3/TRBV12-4
cdr3_aa: CASSLWAHYGYTF
cdr3_nt: TGTGCCAGCAGTTTGTGGGCCCACTATGGCTACACCTTC

d_call: TRBD1
j_call: TRBJ1-1
clone_size: many
v_call: TRBV12-3/TRBV12-4
cdr3_aa: CASSLGQGTEAFF
cdr3_nt: TGTGCCAGCAGTTTGGGACAGGGGACTGAAGCTTTCTTT

d_call: -
j_call: TRBJ2-5
clone_size: -
v_call: TRBV12-3/TRBV12-4
cdr3_aa: CASSRDGRETQYF
cdr3_nt: TGTGCCAGCAGTCGAGACGGACGGGAGACCCAGTACTTC

d_call: -
j_call: TRBJ2-1
clone_size: -
v_call: TRBV7-6
cdr3_aa: CASSLPGGANEQFF
cdr3_nt: TGTGCCAGCAGCCTTCCCGGAGGAGCGAATGAGCAGTTCTTC

d_call: TRBD1
j_call: TRBJ1-5
clone_size: many
v_call: TRBV6-5
cdr3_aa: CASSYSRLDRVVGNQPQHF
cdr3_nt: TGTGCCAGCAGTTACTCGAGGCTCGACAGGGTGGTGGGCAATCAGCCCCAGCATTTT

d_call: -
j_call: TRBJ1-1
clone_size: few
v_call: TRBV19
cdr3_aa: CASSIDPVTGNTEAFF
cdr3_nt: TGTGCCAGTAGTATAGACCCCGTCACAGGGAACACTGAAGCTTTCTTT

d_call: TRBD2
j_call: TRBJ2-7
clone_size: -
v_call: TRBV10-3
cdr3_aa: CAISERTSGDEQYF
cdr3_nt: TGTGCCATCAGTGAAAGAACTAGCGGAGACGAGCAGTACTTC

d_call: -
j_call: TRBJ1-1
clone_size: few
v_call: TRBV7-9
cdr3_aa: CASSLGTGRLNTEAFF
cdr3_nt: TGTGCCAGCAGCTTGGGAACAGGGCGATTGAACACTGAAGCTTTCTTT

d_call: -
j_call: TRBJ2-5
clone_size: -
v_call: TRBV11-2
cdr3_aa: CASTSAGLGKTQYF
cdr3_nt: TGTGCCAGCACCTCAGCGGGCCTAGGAAAGACCCAGTACTTC

d_call: -
j_call: TRBJ2-3
clone_size: few
v_call: TRBV15
cdr3_aa: CATSRGTRGTDTQYF
cdr3_nt: TGTGCCACCAGCAGGGGAACCCGGGGTACAGATACGCAGTATTTT

d_call: -
j_call: TRBJ1-5
clone_size: few
v_call: TRBV6-6
cdr3_aa: CASSYSEGEQPQHF
cdr3_nt: TGTGCCAGCAGTTACTCGGAGGGGGAGCAGCCCCAGCATTTT

d_call: TRBD2
j_call: TRBJ2-3
clone_size: -
v_call: TRBV5-6
cdr3_aa: CASSLAGLAGEADTQYF
cdr3_nt: TGTGCCAGCAGCTTGGCGGGACTAGCGGGAGAGGCAGATACGCAGTATTTT

d_call: TRBD2
j_call: TRBJ2-1
clone_size: -
v_call: TRBV10-3
cdr3_aa: CAMGTRDSDEQFF
cdr3_nt: TGTGCCATGGGGACTAGAGATTCCGATGAGCAGTTCTTC

d_call: -
j_call: TRBJ2-7
clone_size: few
v_call: TRBV11-2
cdr3_aa: CASSLDRVFYEQYF
cdr3_nt: TGTGCCAGCAGCTTAGACAGGGTCTTCTACGAGCAGTACTTC

d_call: -
j_call: TRBJ1-3
clone_size: few
v_call: TRBV18
cdr3_aa: CASSGSSSENTIYF
cdr3_nt: TGTGCCAGCTCAGGCTCAAGCTCTGAAAACACCATATATTTT

d_call: -
j_call: TRBJ2-7
clone_size: many
v_call: TRBV5-1
cdr3_aa: CASSLSRDWDYEQYF
cdr3_nt: TGCGCCAGCAGCTTGAGTAGGGACTGGGACTACGAGCAGTACTTC

d_call: -
j_call: TRBJ2-3
clone_size: -
v_call: TRBV2
cdr3_aa: CASSAETVSTDTQYF
cdr3_nt: TGTGCCAGCAGTGCTGAGACAGTTAGCACAGATACGCAGTATTTT

d_call: -
j_call: TRBJ2-3
clone_size: few
v_call: TRBV6-4
cdr3_aa: CASSDHRGGSTDTQYF
cdr3_nt: TGTGCCAGCAGTGACCACCGGGGCGGGAGCACAGATACGCAGTATTTT

d_call: -
j_call: TRBJ1-2
clone_size: -
v_call: TRBV20-1
cdr3_aa: CSAGGGIHGYTF
cdr3_nt: TGCAGTGCTGGGGGGGGTATCCATGGCTACACCTTC

d_call: -
j_call: TRBJ2-7
clone_size: -
v_call: TRBV5-1
cdr3_aa: CASSSDSLVEQYF
cdr3_nt: TGCGCCAGCAGCTCGGACAGTCTAGTCGAGCAGTACTTC

d_call: TRBD1
j_call: TRBJ2-2
clone_size: -
v_call: TRBV5-1
cdr3_aa: CASSLGDRESGELFF
cdr3_nt: TGCGCCAGCAGCTTGGGGGACAGGGAATCCGGGGAGCTGTTTTTT

d_call: TRBD1
j_call: TRBJ2-3
clone_size: -
v_call: TRBV3-1
cdr3_aa: CASSERDRYTDTQYF
cdr3_nt: TGTGCCAGCAGCGAGAGGGACAGATACACAGATACGCAGTATTTT

d_call: TRBD1
j_call: TRBJ1-2
clone_size: -
v_call: TRBV20-1
cdr3_aa: CSALRQGDYGYTF
cdr3_nt: TGCAGTGCTCTACGACAGGGGGACTATGGCTACACCTTC

d_call: -
j_call: TRBJ2-5
clone_size: -
v_call: TRBV12-3/TRBV12-4
cdr3_aa: CASSLGRSAETQYF
cdr3_nt: TGTGCCAGCAGTTTAGGACGGTCCGCAGAGACCCAGTACTTC

d_call: TRBD2
j_call: TRBJ2-3
clone_size: -
v_call: TRBV7-7
cdr3_aa: CASSFSGSFADTQYF
cdr3_nt: TGTGCCAGCAGCTTTAGCGGGAGTTTCGCAGATACGCAGTATTTT